What follows is one T cell receptor beta chain and its context. Antigen: not known. These data are taken from a study of post-analysis software for immune sequencing data. Study as a whole: Disease courses included relapsing-remitting, secondary progressive and progressive-relapsing multiple sclerosis.

The authors incorporated unique molecular identifiers into the TCR beta cDNA libraries. MiXCR, applied by TCRdb to the PCR reads, yields one record per CDR3 protein. Of about 500,000 distinct CDR3 sequences listed, less than 45% are singletons. In germline, CDR1 is MGHRA, CDR2 YSYEKL. The CDR3 runs 14 residues. Trimming left V 1 base short and J 2 bases short, with 7 bases between. Study-wide results and caveats: The study found TRBV5-6, TRBV5-1 and TRBV20-1 among roughly 5 TRBV segments more frequent in patients than controls. The F measure placed samples prepared in the same batch into strongly shared clusters.

Input material: blood. This sequence originates from a girl aged 5-17 years with multiple sclerosis. The chain joins TRBV4-1 to TRBJ2-3; D unclear. The CDR3 spells CASSQGQNTDTQYF. CDR3 nucleotides: TGCGCCAGCAGCCAAGGTCAGAACACAGATACGCAGTATTTT.